The clone carrying this TCR beta chain showed up just once. Its cognate antigen is unknown. The data originate from a study of tissue T cells after allogeneic stem cell transplantation. Steroid-refractory graft-versus-host disease after allogeneic hematopoietic cell transplant qualified adults for prospective research-autopsy enrollment. GI sites, liver, skin and spleen were taken after median 9.75 post-mortem hours. General study findings and limits: The patient cohort was small and clinically heterogeneous, with limited sampling depth. Anatomically similar tissues had similar TCR repertoires within each patient.

Between the trimmed V and J ends, which lost 0 bases and 5 bases, there was a span of 18 bases. Per the germline V gene, CDR1 is KGHDR and CDR2 is SFDVKD. The CDR3 contains 17 residues. The protocol was immunoSEQ multiplex PCR, while the TCRdb copy is restricted to in-frame clones and leaves out a portion. The table includes over a thousand clones, 85% to 90% detected once. Sequenced here: esophageal tissue, sampled at autopsy. This TCR was recovered from a male patient aged 40 to 70 with steroid-refractory graft-versus-host disease after an allogeneic stem cell transplant. A subset of T cells may come from the graft donor. The chain combines TRBV24-1 with TRBJ2-5, with D perhaps assigned TRBD1 or TRBD2 (5 bases each). The CDR3 loop is CATSDLPPGPKSETQYF. The CDR3 DNA is TGTGCCACCAGTGATTTGCCCCCGGGACCCAAGTCGGAGACCCAGTACTTC.